Below are 26 T cell receptor beta chains sequenced from a single sample in a study of Ad26.COV2.S vaccination and SARS-CoV-2 variants. The sample's treatment: roughly 20 received Ad26.COV2.S at low or high dose, single or two shots; about 5 received placebo; per-sample allocation not given. The samples were gathered on day 63 after the first injection of vaccine or placebo. Sequenced by immunoSEQ multiplex PCR; TCRdb stores in-frame clones only, minus some. The sample lists fewer than 400,000 clones, about nine tenths occurring once. The specimen was peripheral blood, collected in a trial of Ad26.COV2.S vaccine versus placebo. These receptors originate from a person between 18 and 59 years old who received the Ad26.COV2.S COVID-19 vaccine or a placebo.

The J gene is TRBJ1-2, the V gene TRBV10-2, with D tentatively TRBD1 (6 bases). The CDR3 is made up of 11 amino acids. Per the germline V gene, CDR1 is WSHSY and CDR2 is SAAADI. Trimming left V 10 bases short and J 8 bases short, with 14 bases between. For the CDR3, the DNA is TGCGCCACCGAGGGGGTCGGAGGCTACACCTTC. This codes for CATEGVGGYTF.

This sequence joins TRBV3-1 (or the pseudogene TRBV3-2) and TRBJ2-1; 8 nucleotides align to TRBD2. V shed 0 bases and J 7 bases; nucleotides not matched to a gene: 14. Germline V lookup: CDR1 LGHDT, CDR2 YNNKEL (reference sequence). The CDR3 covers 18 residues. CDR3 sequence reads: CASSQERRGLANWNEQFF. CDR3 bases: TGTGCCAGCAGCCAAGAGAGGCGAGGACTAGCAAACTGGAATGAGCAGTTCTTC.

This chain joins TRBV7-9 and TRBJ1-3, with D uncertain. Germline-derived CDR1 and CDR2 are SEHNR and FQNEAQ (reference sequence). Trimming shortened V by 4 bases and J by 0 bases, and 10 bases separated the two germline ends. The CDR3 totals 15 residues. For the CDR3, the DNA is TGTGCCAGCAGCTCCGGCCAGTTCTCTGGAAACACCATATATTTT. This sequence encodes CASSSGQFSGNTIYF.

The chain carries TRBV5-1 and TRBJ2-7; possibly TRBD2 for D (6 bases). Trimming removed 4 bases at V and 11 bases at J, with 19 bases between. Germline CDR1 and CDR2: SGHRS and YFSETQ. The CDR3 is 13 amino acids. CDR3 region: CASSPSEGTQEYF. CDR3 coding DNA: TGCGCCAGCAGCCCATCCGAAGGGACTCAGGAGTACTTC.

This rearrangement joins TRBV11-1 to TRBJ2-3, with TRBD1 as a possible D gene (6 bases). The germline CDR1 and CDR2 sequences are SGHAT and FQDESV (reference sequence). Trimming removed 5 bases at V and 2 bases at J, with 14 bases between. The CDR3 runs 15 residues. The CDR3 spells CASSAQTGPTDTQYF. The CDR3 coding sequence is TGTGCCAGCAGCGCCCAGACAGGCCCCACAGATACGCAGTATTTT.

This clone has a handful of counts. V usage is TRBV3-1 (or the pseudogene TRBV3-2) and J usage is TRBJ1-3, with D unclear. Trimming left V 3 bases short and J 0 bases short, with 12 bases between. Germline CDR1 is LGHDT and CDR2 is YNNKEL (reference sequence). The CDR3 spans 16 residues. The DNA of the CDR3 is TGTGCCAGCAGCCAGGGCCGCAGAGGCTCTGGAAACACCATATATTTT. This translates into CASSQGRRGSGNTIYF.

V and J are TRBV5-4 and TRBJ2-3; D is perhaps TRBD1 (7 bases). This CDR3 is 17 amino acids long. V lost 0 bases and J 2 bases, leaving 16 bases between the germline ends. Germline lookup yields CDR1 SGHNT and CDR2 YYREEE (reference sequence). CDR3 protein: CASSLGGGQAFTDTQYF. In DNA, the CDR3 is TGTGCCAGCAGCTTGGGGGGAGGACAGGCCTTCACAGATACGCAGTATTTT.

This clone was found once. The chain joins TRBV28 to TRBJ1-1; perhaps TRBD1 as D (6 bases). The CDR3 runs to 16 residues. Deletions cut 6 bases from V and 5 bases from J, with 22 bases between. CDR1 is MDHEN and CDR2 is SYDVKM in the germline V gene. Here the CDR3 DNA reads TGTGCCAGCAGCCTGGGGTGGGGGCGGTCGGGAACTGAAGCTTTCTTT. This gives the protein CASSLGWGRSGTEAFF.

The CDR3 spells CASSEKGSGTDTQYF. The CDR3 nucleotides read TGCGCCAGCAGTGAGAAGGGTAGCGGCACAGATACGCAGTATTTT. The V and J genes are TRBV10-1 and TRBJ2-3; a possible D gene is TRBD2 (5 bases). Germline V gives CDR1 WNHNN, CDR2 SYGVQD (reference sequence). The CDR3 has 15 amino acids. V lost 2 bases, J lost 1 base, and 10 bases lay in between.

This clone was detected a few times. The chain recombines TRBV5-4 with TRBJ2-3, with a weak D call TRBD2 (5 bases). CDR3 length: 15 amino acids. CDR1 is SGHNT, CDR2 YYREEE, per germline (reference sequence). The ends were cut back, 4 bases at V and 2 bases at J, with 14 bases in the middle. The CDR3 is CASSTKSGFTDTQYF. The CDR3 DNA reads as TGTGCCAGCAGCACTAAAAGCGGATTCACAGATACGCAGTATTTT.

The chain uses TRBV28 and TRBJ1-2; TRBD1 might be the D (5 bases). The CDR3 extends over 19 amino acids. Deletions cut 8 bases from V and 0 bases from J, with 28 bases between. Germline V gene lookup returns CDR1 MDHEN and CDR2 SYDVKM. This CDR3 is CASGDGLGRRTLANYGYTF. Here the CDR3 DNA reads TGTGCCAGCGGGGACGGGTTAGGGCGACGGACTCTAGCTAACTATGGCTACACCTTC.

Note on this clone: This sample includes further DNA sequences coding for the same CDR3. The J gene is TRBJ1-1, the V gene TRBV2; no reliable D call. Deletions cut 6 bases from V and 2 bases from J, with 7 bases between. The CDR3 sequence is 12 residues long. Germline values: CDR1 SNHLY, CDR2 FYNNEI. The CDR3 DNA is TGTGCCAGCAGGGGCCTCAACACTGAAGCTTTCTTT. Its protein product is CASRGLNTEAFF.

This chain connects TRBV10-3 to TRBJ2-1, with D possibly TRBD2 on 5 matching bases. CDR1 is ENHRY and CDR2 is SYGVKD in the germline V gene. Trimming removed 6 bases from V and 0 bases from J, with 15 bases in between. This CDR3 is built from 16 residues. Here the CDR3 DNA reads TGTGCCATCAGCCCTACACAAGGAGGCTCCTACAATGAGCAGTTCTTC. It is translated as CAISPTQGGSYNEQFF.

The CDR3 nucleotides are TGTGCCAGCAGTACCCGGGCAAAAAAAGGGGGGGCGTCGAACACTGAAGCTTTCTTT. This sequence encodes CASSTRAKKGGASNTEAFF. The chain links TRBV28 to TRBJ1-1, with D possibly matching TRBD1 (6 bases). CDR3 length: 19 residues. The germline gives CDR1 MDHEN, CDR2 SYDVKM. Trimming took 5 bases from V and 1 from J, leaving 26 bases between them.

The chain is built from TRBV7-8 and TRBJ2-7; D may be TRBD2 (6 bases). V lost 7 bases and J lost 2, with 15 bases in between. Germline CDR1 SGHVS, CDR2 FQNEAQ. CDR3 size: 14 residues. The CDR3 region is CASTAGRVAYEQYF. CDR3 in DNA: TGTGCCAGCACCGCGGGGCGGGTGGCCTACGAGCAGTACTTC.

The chain joins TRBV4-1 to TRBJ1-1; possible D gene TRBD1, 6 bases. The CDR3 consists of 13 residues. CDR1 and CDR2 (germline): MGHRA, YSYEKL. V lost 0 bases and J 8 bases, leaving 10 bases between the germline ends. CDR3 sequence: CASSQETGREAFF. In DNA form, the CDR3 reads TGCGCCAGCAGCCAAGAAACAGGGAGGGAAGCTTTCTTT.

This chain's CDR3 is CASRARNLSYNEQFF. The CDR3 DNA sequence: TGTGCCAGCCGGGCGCGGAACTTATCCTACAATGAGCAGTTCTTC. The J gene is TRBJ2-1, the V gene TRBV2, with no clear D. The germline gives CDR1 SNHLY, CDR2 FYNNEI. Trimming took 8 bases from V and 1 from J, leaving 15 bases between them. This CDR3 is 15 amino acids long.

This chain connects TRBV27 to TRBJ2-3; a possible D gene is TRBD2 (6 bases). Germline lookup yields CDR1 MNHEY and CDR2 SMNVEV (reference sequence). This CDR3 spans 13 amino acids. The V and J ends lost 3 bases and 6 bases respectively, with 10 bases between them. The CDR3 DNA follows: TGTGCCAGCAGTTTTGGGAGGTTGGATACGCAGTATTTT. Residues: CASSFGRLDTQYF.

This chain connects TRBV19 to TRBJ2-7, with D maybe TRBD1 (6 bases). The CDR3 loop spans 11 amino acids. CDR1 is LNHDA and CDR2 is SQIVND in the germline V gene (reference sequence). The germline V and J ends were trimmed by 10 bases and 4 bases, with 11 bases remaining between them. CDR3 amino acids: CATLQGYEQYF. In nucleotides, the CDR3 is TGTGCCACTCTACAGGGTTACGAGCAGTACTTC.

The chain is built from TRBV19 and TRBJ2-7; perhaps TRBD2 as D (5 bases). Germline V gene sequence: CDR1 LNHDA, CDR2 SQIVND (reference sequence). The CDR3 is 14 amino acids. The V end was cut by 3 bases, the J end by 1 base, with 10 bases between. CDR3 amino acids: CASSMVRDSYEQYF. The CDR3 bases are TGTGCCAGTAGTATGGTGAGGGATTCCTACGAGCAGTACTTC.

The chain uses TRBV5-4 and TRBJ1-2; D unclear. This CDR3 has 13 amino acids. V shed 4 bases and J shed 5 bases, with 12 bases lying between them. Germline lookup yields CDR1 SGHNT and CDR2 YYREEE (reference sequence). In DNA form, the CDR3 reads TGTGCCAGCAGCCCCTCGGGAGAGTATGGCTACACCTTC. Its protein product is CASSPSGEYGYTF.

J is TRBJ2-7 and V is TRBV10-2; D is uncertain. V was trimmed by 3 bases and J by 2 bases, leaving 2 bases between them. This CDR3 comprises 11 residues. CDR1 and CDR2 from the germline V gene are WSHSY and SAAADI. The CDR3 protein is CASSDAYEQYF. The DNA of the CDR3 is TGCGCCAGCAGTGATGCCTACGAGCAGTACTTC.

The V and J genes are TRBV6-6 and TRBJ1-4; no firm D call. V was shortened by 6 bases and J by 0 bases, with 11 bases between the two germline ends. This CDR3 has 15 amino acids. Per germline, CDR1 MNHNY and CDR2 SVGAGI (reference sequence). The CDR3 region is CASRPPGATNEKLFF. The CDR3 DNA sequence: TGTGCCAGCAGACCGCCGGGCGCAACTAATGAAAAACTGTTTTTT.

The chain recombines TRBV7-9 with TRBJ2-1, with D tentatively TRBD2 (5 bases). Trimming removed 5 bases from V and 7 bases from J, with 18 bases in between. Germline CDR1 SEHNR, CDR2 FQNEAQ (reference sequence). The CDR3 is 15 amino acids. DNA of the CDR3: TGTGCCAGCAGCCCTGGCAAACTAGTCAGTAATGAGCAGTTCTTC. This sequence encodes CASSPGKLVSNEQFF.

V usage is TRBV27 and J usage is TRBJ2-2; D remains unclear. Trimming took off 2 bases at V and 2 bases at J, with 12 bases between the two ends. CDR3 size: 16 residues. Looked up from germline, CDR1 is MNHEY and CDR2 is SMNVEV (reference sequence). The CDR3 bases are TGTGCCAGCAGTTTAAAACCCCCTGACAACACCGGGGAGCTGTTTTTT. It encodes CASSLKPPDNTGELFF.

The V and J genes are TRBV10-3 and TRBJ1-4; 10 positions agree with TRBD1. Germline assignment: CDR1 ENHRY and CDR2 SYGVKD. Trimming took 1 base from V and 10 from J; bases not matched to a gene: 9. The CDR3 runs to 16 residues. Here the CDR3 reads CAISEFPRGQGVKLFF. The CDR3 nucleotides read TGTGCCATCAGTGAGTTCCCCCGCGGACAGGGGGTAAAACTGTTTTTT.